This TCR beta chain was captured by sequencing in a study of blood T cell repertoires in COVID-19. Study-level background: There were acute and convalescent COVID-19 samples, and they came from the United States, Italy and Spain. PBMCs, B-cell-depleted T cells, or T cells provided the cDNA or gDNA that made up the material.

Original data processing: By means of reference gene primer amplification, nucleated cell counts were estimated. The table came from immunoSEQ multiplex PCR; TCRdb's copy has only in-frame clones and leaves some out. The V and J calls and clone size were taken over from that table, and D and trimming were inferred from the DNA. The data contain roughly 250,000 clones, more than 60% of them singletons. V shed 3 bases and J 2 bases; nucleotides not matched to a gene: 3. This CDR3 comprises 14 residues. The germline V gene encodes CDR1 KGHSH and CDR2 LQKENI. The receptor was derived from a woman aged 35 to 49 with active or convalescent COVID-19. The chain has TRBV18 and TRBJ1-1; 7 bases are a match to TRBD1. Sequences were obtained from peripheral blood. The CDR3 region has the DNA TGTGCCAGCTCACCGACAGGGTTCAACACTGAAGCTTTCTTT. Its translation: CASSPTGFNTEAFF. The full variable domain, completed using reference TRBV18 and TRBJ1-1, is NAGVMQNPRHLVRRRGQEARLRCSPMKGHSHVYWYRQLPEEGLKFMVYLQKENIIDESGMPKERFSAEFPKEGPSILRIQQVVRGDSAAYFCASSPTGFNTEAFFGQGTRLTVV.